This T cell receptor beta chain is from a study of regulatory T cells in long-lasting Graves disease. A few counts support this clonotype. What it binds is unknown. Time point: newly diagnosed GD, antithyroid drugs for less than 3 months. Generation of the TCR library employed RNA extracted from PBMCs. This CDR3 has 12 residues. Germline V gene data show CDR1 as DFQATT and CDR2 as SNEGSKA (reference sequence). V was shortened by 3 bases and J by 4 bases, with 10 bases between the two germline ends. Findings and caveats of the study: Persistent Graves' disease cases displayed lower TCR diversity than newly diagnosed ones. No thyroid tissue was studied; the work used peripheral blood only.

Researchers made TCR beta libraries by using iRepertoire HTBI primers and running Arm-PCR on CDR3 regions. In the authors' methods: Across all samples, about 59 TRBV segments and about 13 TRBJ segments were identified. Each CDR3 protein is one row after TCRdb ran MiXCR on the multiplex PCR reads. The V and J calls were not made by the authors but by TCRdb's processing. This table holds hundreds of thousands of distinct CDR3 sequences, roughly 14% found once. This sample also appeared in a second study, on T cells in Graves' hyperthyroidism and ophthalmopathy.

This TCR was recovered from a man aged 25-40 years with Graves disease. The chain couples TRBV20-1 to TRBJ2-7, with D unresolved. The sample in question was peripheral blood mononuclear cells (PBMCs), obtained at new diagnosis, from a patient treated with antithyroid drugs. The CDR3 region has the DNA TGCAGTGCTAGTCCATTTGGGTACGAGCAGTACTTC. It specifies CSASPFGYEQYF.